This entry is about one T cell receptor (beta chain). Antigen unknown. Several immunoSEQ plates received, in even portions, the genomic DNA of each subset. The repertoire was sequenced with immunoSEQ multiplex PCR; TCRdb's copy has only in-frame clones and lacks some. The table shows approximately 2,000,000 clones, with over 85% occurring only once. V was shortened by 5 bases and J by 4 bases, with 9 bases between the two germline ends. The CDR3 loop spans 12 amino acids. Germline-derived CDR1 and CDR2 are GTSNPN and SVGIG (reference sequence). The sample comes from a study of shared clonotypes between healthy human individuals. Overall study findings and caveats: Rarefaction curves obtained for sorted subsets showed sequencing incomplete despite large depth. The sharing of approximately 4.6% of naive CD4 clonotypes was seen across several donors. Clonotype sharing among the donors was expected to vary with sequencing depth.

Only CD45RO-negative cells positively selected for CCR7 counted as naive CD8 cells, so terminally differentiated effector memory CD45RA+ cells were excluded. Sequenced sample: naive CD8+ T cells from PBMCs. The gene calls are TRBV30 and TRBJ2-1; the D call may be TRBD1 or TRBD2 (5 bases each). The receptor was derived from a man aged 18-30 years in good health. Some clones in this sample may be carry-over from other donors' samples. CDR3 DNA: TGTGCCTGGGGGGACGGTTACAATGAGCAGTTCTTC. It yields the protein CAWGDGYNEQFF.